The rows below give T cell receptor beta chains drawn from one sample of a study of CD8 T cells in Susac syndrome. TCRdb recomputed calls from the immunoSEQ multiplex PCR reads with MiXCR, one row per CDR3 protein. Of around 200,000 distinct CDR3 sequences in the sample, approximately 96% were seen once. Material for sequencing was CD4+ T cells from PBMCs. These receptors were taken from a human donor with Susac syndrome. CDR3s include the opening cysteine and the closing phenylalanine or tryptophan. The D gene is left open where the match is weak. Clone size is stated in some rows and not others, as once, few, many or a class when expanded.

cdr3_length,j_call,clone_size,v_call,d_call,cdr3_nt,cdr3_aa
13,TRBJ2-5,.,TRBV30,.,TGTGCCTGGAGTCACGGGTTCGAAGAGACCCAGTACTTC,CAWSHGFEETQYF
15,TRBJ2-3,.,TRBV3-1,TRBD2,TGTGCCAGCAGCCAAATCGGGGGGGTCTCAGATACGCAGTATTTT,CASSQIGGVSDTQYF
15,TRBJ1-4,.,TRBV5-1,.,TGCGCCAGCAGCTTCGGCCCGACAACTAATGAAAAACTGTTTTTT,CASSFGPTTNEKLFF
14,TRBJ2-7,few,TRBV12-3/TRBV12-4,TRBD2,TGTGCCAGCAGCCATAATAGCGGGGGCCGGGAGCAGTACTTC,CASSHNSGGREQYF
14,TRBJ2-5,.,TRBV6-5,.,TGTGCCAGCAGTTACGGGTTGGTCCAAGAGACCCAGTACTTC,CASSYGLVQETQYF
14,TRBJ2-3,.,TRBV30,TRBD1,TGTGCCTGGAGTGGACAGGGGAGCACAGATACGCAGTATTTT,CAWSGQGSTDTQYF
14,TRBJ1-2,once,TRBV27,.,TGTGCCAGCAGTGCCCTACAGCGAAACTATGGCTACACCTTC,CASSALQRNYGYTF
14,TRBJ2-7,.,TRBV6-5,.,TGTGCCAGCAGCCCTGGCGAGAGGCCGGGGGAGCAGTACTTC,CASSPGERPGEQYF
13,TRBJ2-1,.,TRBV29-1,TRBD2,TGCAGCGTTGTCCCACTAGCGGGTGTCTGGCAGTTCTTC,CSVVPLAGVWQFF
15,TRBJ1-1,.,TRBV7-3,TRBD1,TGTGCCAGCAGGGAACAGGGGGCGGCCTCCACTGAAGCTTTCTTT,CASREQGAASTEAFF
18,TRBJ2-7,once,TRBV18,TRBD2,TGTGCCAGCTCACCACTCGGCCCTACTAGCGGGGGGGCCTACGAGCAGTACTTC,CASSPLGPTSGGAYEQYF
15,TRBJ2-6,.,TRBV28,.,TGTGCCAGCAACTTAGGGGGGACAGGGGCCAACGTCCTGACTTTC,CASNLGGTGANVLTF
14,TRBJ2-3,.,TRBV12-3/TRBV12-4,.,TGTGCCAGCAGTTCCGGGACCTACACAGATACGCAGTATTTT,CASSSGTYTDTQYF
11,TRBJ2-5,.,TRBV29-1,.,TGCAGCGTTCATCCAGGGGAGACCCAGTACTTC,CSVHPGETQYF
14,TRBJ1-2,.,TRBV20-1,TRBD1,TGCAGTGCTACGGGGACAGGGAATGAGTATGGCTACACCTTC,CSATGTGNEYGYTF
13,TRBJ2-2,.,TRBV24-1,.,TGTGCCACCAGTGATCAGACCACCGGGGAGCTGTTTTTT,CATSDQTTGELFF
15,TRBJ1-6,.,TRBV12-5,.,TGTGCTAGTGGTTCGTGGGACGGAAATAATTCACCCCTCCACTTT,CASGSWDGNNSPLHF
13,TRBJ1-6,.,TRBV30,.,TGTGCCTTAGCTACAGGGAGCAATTCACCCCTCCACTTT,CALATGSNSPLHF
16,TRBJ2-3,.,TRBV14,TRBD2,TGTGCCAGCGCCAGCGGGGGGCCGTCAATCACAGATACGCAGTATTTT,CASASGGPSITDTQYF
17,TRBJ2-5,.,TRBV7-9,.,TGTGCCAGCAGCTTAGCGACCGGGACGGATTTCCAAGAGACCCAGTACTTC,CASSLATGTDFQETQYF
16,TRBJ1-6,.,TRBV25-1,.,TGTGCCAGCAGTGGGCGAACGACGGGGTGGGATTCACCCCTCCACTTT,CASSGRTTGWDSPLHF
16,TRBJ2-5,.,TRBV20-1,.,TGCAGTGCTAGTAAACTTACTAGCAGCACTAAAGAGACCCAGTACTTC,CSASKLTSSTKETQYF
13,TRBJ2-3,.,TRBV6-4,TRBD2,TGTGCCAGCAGTGGAGGGACTAGCGGGGCGCAGTATTTT,CASSGGTSGAQYF
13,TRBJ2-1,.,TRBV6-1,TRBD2,TGTGCCAGCAGGACTAGCGGGGGAAATGAGCAGTTCTTC,CASRTSGGNEQFF
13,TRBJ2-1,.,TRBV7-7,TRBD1,TGTGCTAGCAGCACGGACAGGGAGAATGAGCAGTTCTTC,CASSTDRENEQFF
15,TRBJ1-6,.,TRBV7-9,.,TGTGCCAGCAGCTTAGTTGCAGGGCTGAGTTCACCCCTCCACTTT,CASSLVAGLSSPLHF
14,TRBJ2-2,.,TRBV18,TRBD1,TGTGCCACCAAGGGACAGGGTAACACCGGGGAGCTGTTTTTT,CATKGQGNTGELFF
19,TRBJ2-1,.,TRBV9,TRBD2,TGTGCCAGCAGCCCTCGGGGACTAGCGGGGGGCTATGCCTTCAATGAGCAGTTCTTC,CASSPRGLAGGYAFNEQFF
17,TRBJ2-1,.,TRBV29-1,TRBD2,TGCAGCGTTGATGGTGGACTAGCGGGGGGCTCGGGGAATGAGCAGTTCTTC,CSVDGGLAGGSGNEQFF
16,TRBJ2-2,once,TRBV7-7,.,TGTGCCAGCAGCTTAGGTGCACAGGCGCACACCGGGGAGCTGTTTTTT,CASSLGAQAHTGELFF
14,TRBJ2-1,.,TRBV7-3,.,TGTGCCAGCAGCCCCCACAGGGACTCCAATGAGCAGTTCTTC,CASSPHRDSNEQFF
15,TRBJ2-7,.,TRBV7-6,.,TGTGCCAGCAGCCTAGGACAGTTGAGCTCCTACGAGCAGTACTTC,CASSLGQLSSYEQYF
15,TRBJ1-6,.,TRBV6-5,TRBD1,TGTGCCAGCAGTTACCCACGGGACAGGGATTCACCCCTCCACTTT,CASSYPRDRDSPLHF
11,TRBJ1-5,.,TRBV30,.,TGTGCCTGGAGTGGGGGGGGGCCCCAGCATTTT,CAWSGGGPQHF
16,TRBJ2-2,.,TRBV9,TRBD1,TGTGCCAGCAGCGACCCGCGCAGGGGGCGTTCCGGGGAGCTGTTTTTT,CASSDPRRGRSGELFF
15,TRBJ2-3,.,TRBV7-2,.,TGTGCCAGCAGTCCGAGTTCCGGGGGAACAGATACGCAGTATTTT,CASSPSSGGTDTQYF
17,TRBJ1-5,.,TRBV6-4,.,TGTGCCAGCAGTGACCTCCACCAGGGCTTCGGCAATCAGCCCCAGCATTTT,CASSDLHQGFGNQPQHF
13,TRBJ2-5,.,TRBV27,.,TGTGCCAGCAGTTTACGGGGAGAAGAGACCCAGTACTTC,CASSLRGEETQYF
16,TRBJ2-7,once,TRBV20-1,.,TGCAGTGCTAGAGATGGATCGACAGCAAGATTGTACGAGCAGTACTTC,CSARDGSTARLYEQYF
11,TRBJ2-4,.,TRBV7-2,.,TGTGCCAGCACCCTGGGGGACATTCAGTACTTC,CASTLGDIQYF
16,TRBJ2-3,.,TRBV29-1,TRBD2,TGCAGCGTTGAAGGGGGACTAGTAGGGGGTCTCGATACGCAGTATTTT,CSVEGGLVGGLDTQYF
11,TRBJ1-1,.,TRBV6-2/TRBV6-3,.,TGTGCCAGCAGTAGAGTCTCTGAAGCTTTCTTT,CASSRVSEAFF
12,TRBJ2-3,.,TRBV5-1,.,TGCGCCAGCAGCTTGAAGGTAGATACGCAGTATTTT,CASSLKVDTQYF
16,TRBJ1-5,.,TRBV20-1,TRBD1,TGCAGTGCTAGAGGCACAGGGGGCTTGGGCAATCAGCCCCAGCATTTT,CSARGTGGLGNQPQHF
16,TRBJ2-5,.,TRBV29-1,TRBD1,TGCAGCGTTGAAATATCCGGGACAGCGTACCAAGAGACCCAGTACTTC,CSVEISGTAYQETQYF
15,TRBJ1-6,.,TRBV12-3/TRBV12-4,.,TGTGCCAGCAGTTCGAGGCGGCCTTCTAATTCACCCCTCCACTTT,CASSSRRPSNSPLHF
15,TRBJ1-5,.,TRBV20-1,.,TGCAGTGTAGGTGTACAGCCCTATAGCAATCAGCCCCAGCATTTT,CSVGVQPYSNQPQHF